The 15 T cell receptor beta chains below all came from one sample that was sequenced in a study of blood T cell repertoires in COVID-19. Clones were sequenced by immunoSEQ multiplex PCR, and TCRdb holds only the in-frame ones, with some missing. The table has 150,000 to 160,000 clones, approximately 90% seen once. Sample: peripheral blood. These receptors originate from a woman aged 40 to 55 with acute or convalescent COVID-19.

The V call is TRBV7-9, the J call TRBJ2-7; 7 nucleotides match TRBD1. V gave up 5 bases and J gave up 4 bases; unmatched junction bases: 5. Germline V gene lookup returns CDR1 SEHNR and CDR2 FQNEAQ (reference sequence). The CDR3 length is 13 residues. The CDR3 is CASSPTGIYEQYF. CDR3 coding DNA: TGTGCCAGCAGCCCGACAGGGATTTACGAGCAGTACTTC.

This clone was detected only a few times. This chain connects TRBV21-1 to TRBJ1-5. TRBV21-1 is a listed pseudogene. The CDR3 is 15 residues long. The CDR3 region is CARSKNGESNQPQHF. The CDR3 DNA reads as TGTGCCAGAAGCAAAAACGGGGAAAGCAATCAGCCCCAGCATTTT.

The rearrangement uses TRBV10-3 and TRBJ1-3; TRBD1 matches 7 bases. Trimming at V came to 8 bases and at J to 0 bases, leaving 7 bases not matched to a gene. This CDR3 is built from 15 residues. CDR1 and CDR2 (germline): ENHRY, SYGVKD. The CDR3 DNA reads TGTGCCATCGGCCCGGGACAGCTCTCTGGAAACACCATATATTTT. Translation gives CAIGPGQLSGNTIYF.

The chain carries TRBV24-1 and TRBJ2-1; 7 bases match TRBD1. The CDR3 sequence is 14 residues long. Germline assignment: CDR1 KGHDR and CDR2 SFDVKD. V shed 4 bases and J 10 bases; nucleotides not matched to a gene: 9. The CDR3 region is CATSDPGQRTEQFF. The CDR3 DNA follows: TGTGCCACCAGTGACCCGGGACAGCGAACAGAGCAGTTCTTC.

The V and J genes are TRBV6-5 and TRBJ1-5; D is possibly TRBD1 (5 bases). V lost 0 bases and J 6 bases, leaving 12 bases between the germline ends. CDR1 MNHEY and CDR2 SVGAGI come from the germline V gene. CDR3 length: 15 amino acids. CDR3 in DNA: TGTGCCAGCAGTTACTCGCTTCAGGGAAGTCAGCCCCAGCATTTT. Translation gives CASSYSLQGSQPQHF.

This clone was counted between two and nine times. The rearrangement uses TRBV29-1 and TRBJ2-3; D is possibly TRBD2 (6 bases). Looked up from germline, CDR1 is SQVTM and CDR2 is ANQGSEA. The CDR3 runs to 13 residues. V lost 3 bases to trimming and J lost 0 bases, with 7 bases between them. The CDR3 region has the DNA TGCAGCGTTGATAGCGGCAGCACAGATACGCAGTATTTT. This translates into CSVDSGSTDTQYF.

V usage is TRBV10-3 and J usage is TRBJ1-5; 7 bases are shared with TRBD1. J lost 3 bases, V lost 5 bases, and 4 bases had no gene match. The CDR3 loop spans 14 amino acids. Germline V gives CDR1 ENHRY, CDR2 SYGVKD. In DNA form, the CDR3 reads TGTGCCATCAGTACGGGACAGCCCAATCAGCCCCAGCATTTT. It encodes CAISTGQPNQPQHF.

This chain links TRBV28 with TRBJ1-1; D might be TRBD1 (6 bases). Germline V gene sequence: CDR1 MDHEN, CDR2 SYDVKM. V gave up 5 bases and J gave up 1 base, with 11 bases separating them. CDR3 length equals 14 residues. The CDR3 DNA reads as TGTGCCAGCAGTATTTGGACAGCGAACACTGAAGCTTTCTTT. It translates to CASSIWTANTEAFF. The variable domain in full, with the rest retrieved from reference TRBV28 and TRBJ1-1, is DVKVTQSSRYLVKRTGEKVFLECVQDMDHENMFWYRQDPGLGLRLIYFSYDVKMKEKGDIPEGYSVSREKKERFSLILESASTNQTSMYLCASSIWTANTEAFFGQGTRLTVV.

The J gene is TRBJ2-7, the V gene TRBV9; 7 positions match TRBD2. The CDR3 has 15 amino acids. The germline V gene has CDR1 SGDLS and CDR2 YYNGEE. J was trimmed by 2 bases and V by 4 bases; bases with no gene match: 9. Here the CDR3 reads CASSPDGLGAYEQYF. The DNA for the CDR3 is TGTGCCAGCAGCCCCGACGGACTAGGCGCCTACGAGCAGTACTTC.

V usage is TRBV28 and J usage is TRBJ2-7, with 8 bases identical to TRBD2. Germline CDR1 MDHEN, CDR2 SYDVKM. The CDR3 length is 19 residues. The V gene end was trimmed by 3 bases and the J gene end by 2 bases; junction bases not matched to a gene: 18. DNA of the CDR3: TGTGCCAGCAGTTTCCGCGTCTTCGGGAGCGGGGGAACCGCCTACGAGCAGTACTTC. It specifies CASSFRVFGSGGTAYEQYF. The whole variable domain, remainder taken from reference TRBV28 and TRBJ2-7, is DVKVTQSSRYLVKRTGEKVFLECVQDMDHENMFWYRQDPGLGLRLIYFSYDVKMKEKGDIPEGYSVSREKKERFSLILESASTNQTSMYLCASSFRVFGSGGTAYEQYFGPGTRLTVT.

This chain joins TRBV7-3 and TRBJ2-2; 8 bases agree with TRBD2. Losses at the gene ends were 2 bases for V and 6 bases for J; bases not matched to a gene: 11. Per germline, CDR1 SGHTA and CDR2 FQGTGA. This CDR3 is built from 17 residues. CDR3 in amino acids: CASSLVSGGPIAGELFF. The CDR3 DNA sequence: TGTGCCAGCAGCTTAGTAAGCGGGGGCCCTATTGCCGGGGAGCTGTTTTTT.

The chain carries TRBV6-5 and TRBJ2-4; D possibly corresponds to TRBD1 (6 bases). Germline values: CDR1 MNHEY, CDR2 SVGAGI. V lost 7 bases to trimming and J lost 3 bases, with 13 bases between them. The CDR3 has 14 residues. The CDR3 loop reads CASTPGVGKNIQYF. DNA of the CDR3: TGTGCCAGCACCCCAGGGGTAGGCAAAAACATTCAGTACTTC.

J is TRBJ1-3 and V is TRBV3-1 (or the pseudogene TRBV3-2); TRBD1 agrees at 7 bases. Looked up from germline, CDR1 is LGHDT and CDR2 is YNNKEL (reference sequence). Trimming took 4 bases from V and 0 from J; bases not matched to a gene: 12. The CDR3 runs 18 residues. The CDR3 DNA reads TGTGCCAGCAGCCTCCCTGGCTCGGGACAGAGCTCTGGAAACACCATATATTTT. It codes for CASSLPGSGQSSGNTIYF.

The chain uses TRBV6-7 and TRBJ1-3, with 10 bases that match TRBD1. TRBV6-7 is assigned to the ORF class and has an uncertain function. This CDR3 is built from 15 residues. J was trimmed by 2 bases and V by 5 bases; bases with no gene match: 3. The DNA for the CDR3 is TGTGCCAGCAGTCGGACAGGGGGACCTGGAAACACCATATATTTT. Protein: CASSRTGGPGNTIYF.

V is TRBV27 and J is TRBJ2-1; no clear D gene. Deletions cut 5 bases from V and 3 bases from J, with 5 bases between. The germline CDR1 and CDR2 sequences are MNHEY and SMNVEV (reference sequence). The CDR3 is 12 residues long. CDR3 in amino acids: CASSINYNEQFF. The DNA for the CDR3 is TGTGCCAGCAGTATAAACTACAATGAGCAGTTCTTC.